This entry lists 30 T cell receptor beta chains sequenced from one sample in a study of T cell changes during pregnancy in multiple sclerosis. Profiling relied on immunoSEQ multiplex PCR, and the TCRdb table lists in-frame clones only, not all of them. The sample consists of over 65,000 clones, under 95% of them appearing once. Source: peripheral blood, taken in the second trimester of pregnancy. Source of these receptors: a female donor with multiple sclerosis, enrolled in a pregnancy study.

The chain is built from TRBV19 and TRBJ1-2; 8 bases match TRBD1. CDR1 is LNHDA, CDR2 SQIVND, per germline (reference sequence). V lost 3 bases, J lost 6 bases, and 6 bases stayed unmatched. The CDR3 is 14 amino acids. CDR3 protein: CASSIMDRAHGYTF. Here the CDR3 DNA reads TGTGCCAGTAGTATCATGGACAGGGCCCATGGCTACACCTTC.

The V gene is TRBV13, the J gene TRBJ2-3; TRBD1 agrees at 8 bases. The CDR3 totals 18 residues. From germline, CDR1 is PRHDT and CDR2 FYEKMQ (reference sequence). V lost 5 bases, J lost 2 bases, and 15 bases stayed unmatched. The CDR3 sequence: CASSTRPLTGATTDTQYF. DNA for the CDR3: TGTGCCAGCAGCACTCGCCCCCTGACAGGGGCCACCACAGATACGCAGTATTTT.

The chain is built from TRBV5-6 and TRBJ2-7; 10 bases line up with TRBD1. The CDR3 loop spans 15 amino acids. Trimming removed 4 bases from V and 6 bases from J; junction bases left unmatched: 10. Germline V lookup: CDR1 SGHDT, CDR2 YYEEEE. The CDR3 DNA reads as TGTGCCAGCAGCGCGCTCGGACAGGGGGTAAGCGAGCAGTACTTC. Translation gives CASSALGQGVSEQYF.

V and J are TRBV6-1 and TRBJ1-5; D may be TRBD1 (5 bases). Per germline, CDR1 MNHNS and CDR2 SASEGT. This CDR3 has 15 amino acids. V was shortened by 3 bases and J by 6 bases, with 15 bases between the two germline ends. This chain's CDR3 is CASSDLWQGSQPQHF. As DNA, the CDR3 is TGTGCCAGCAGTGATCTGTGGCAGGGAAGTCAGCCCCAGCATTTT.

This chain joins TRBV4-3 and TRBJ2-6, with 7 bases lining up with TRBD2. The CDR3 is 21 amino acids. Trimming cost V 0 bases and J 0 bases; bases outside gene matches: 14. Germline CDR1 reads LGHNA; CDR2 reads YSLEER. The CDR3 sequence is CASSQEEPLAGDLSGANVLTF. CDR3 DNA sequence: TGCGCCAGCAGCCAAGAAGAACCTTTAGCGGGTGATCTCTCTGGGGCCAACGTCCTGACTTTC.

The chain combines TRBV6-4 with TRBJ1-1, with 8 bases aligning to TRBD1. Unmatched junction bases numbered 5, after V lost 7 bases and J lost 4 bases. Germline lookup yields CDR1 MRHNA and CDR2 SNTAGT. CDR3 length equals 13 residues. CDR3 nucleotide sequence: TGTGCCAGCACTGCAGGGGGCGGCACTGAAGCTTTCTTT. Translation gives CASTAGGGTEAFF.

This sequence joins TRBV2 and TRBJ1-5; possible D gene TRBD1, 6 bases. Trimming shortened V by 2 bases and J by 5 bases, and 10 bases separated the two germline ends. The CDR3 covers 14 residues. The germline V gene has CDR1 SNHLY and CDR2 FYNNEI. As DNA, the CDR3 is TGTGCCAGCAGTGAATGGACAGACTATCAGCCCCAGCATTTT. Its protein product is CASSEWTDYQPQHF.

The chain joins TRBV5-1 to TRBJ1-5; 7 bases agree with TRBD1. CDR1 is SGHRS, CDR2 YFSETQ, per germline. With 4 bases clipped from V and 1 base from J, the junction kept 8 bases outside the gene matches. This CDR3 spans 16 amino acids. The CDR3 reads CASSAKQGRSNQPQHF. The CDR3 bases are TGCGCCAGCAGCGCGAAACAGGGGAGGAGCAATCAGCCCCAGCATTTT.

This sequence joins TRBV9 and TRBJ1-2, with 7 bases that match TRBD1. The CDR3 loop spans 13 amino acids. V was pared by 4 bases and J by 6 bases, with 6 bases of the junction left unmatched. CDR1 SGDLS and CDR2 YYNGEE come from the germline V gene. CDR3 bases: TGTGCCAGCAGCCATTCAGGGGGGAATGGCTACACCTTC. This codes for CASSHSGGNGYTF.

The sample holds a few counts of this clone. The chain couples TRBV19 to TRBJ1-1, with D uncertain. Germline assignment: CDR1 LNHDA and CDR2 SQIVND (reference sequence). With 6 bases removed from V and 5 bases from J, the gap between germline ends came to 10 bases. This CDR3 is built from 12 residues. CDR3 nucleotide sequence: TGTGCCAGTAGAACGGGAGGGACTGAAGCTTTCTTT. Amino acid sequence: CASRTGGTEAFF. Complete variable domain (other parts from reference TRBV19 and TRBJ1-1): DGGITQSPKYLFRKEGQNVTLSCEQNLNHDAMYWYRQDPGQGLRLIYYSQIVNDFQKGDIAEGYSVSREKKESFPLTVTSAQKNPTAFYLCASRTGGTEAFFGQGTRLTVV.

The rearrangement uses TRBV18 and TRBJ2-1; TRBD2 agrees at 10 bases. V dropped 5 bases and J dropped 4; count of bases not matched to a gene: 14. Germline CDR1 is KGHSH and CDR2 is LQKENI. This CDR3 is built from 18 residues. CDR3: CASSVTTVAGGRYNEQFF. The CDR3 coding sequence is TGTGCCAGCTCAGTAACCACCGTAGCGGGGGGCCGGTACAATGAGCAGTTCTTC. The variable domain in full, completed from reference TRBV18 and TRBJ2-1, reads NAGVMQNPRHLVRRRGQEARLRCSPMKGHSHVYWYRQLPEEGLKFMVYLQKENIIDESGMPKERFSAEFPKEGPSILRIQQVVRGDSAAYFCASSVTTVAGGRYNEQFFGPGTRLTVL.

V and J are TRBV29-1 and TRBJ2-3, with D possibly being TRBD1 (6 bases). Germline V CDR1 and CDR2: SQVTM, ANQGSEA. Trimming removed 0 bases at V and 4 bases at J, with 17 bases between. This CDR3 is built from 16 residues. The chain's CDR3 is CSVEDPRKGVSDTQYF. CDR3 nucleotides: TGCAGCGTTGAAGACCCCCGGAAGGGGGTCTCAGATACGCAGTATTTT.

The rearrangement uses TRBV13 and TRBJ2-3; D not certain. Germline CDR1 reads PRHDT; CDR2 reads FYEKMQ (reference sequence). The CDR3 runs 13 residues. V was pared by 6 bases and J by 2 bases, with 9 bases between. The chain's CDR3 is CASSHGNTDTQYF. CDR3 in DNA: TGTGCCAGCAGTCATGGCAACACAGATACGCAGTATTTT.

The chain combines TRBV7-2 with TRBJ1-2; the D is unclear. The germline CDR1 and CDR2 sequences are SGHTA and FQGNSA. Trimming removed 1 base from V and 1 base from J, with 13 bases in between. This CDR3 is 16 amino acids long. In DNA form, the CDR3 reads TGTGCCAGCAGCTTAGAACAGTTTTCTCTTAACTATGGCTACACCTTC. Amino acids: CASSLEQFSLNYGYTF.

The chain is built from TRBV6-1 and TRBJ2-7; tentatively, D is TRBD2 (6 bases). In germline, CDR1 is MNHNS, CDR2 SASEGT. The CDR3 totals 14 residues. Trimming took 4 bases from V and 2 from J, leaving 12 bases between them. Here the CDR3 DNA reads TGTGCCAGCAGTGTCCGGGACTTTCCCTACGAGCAGTACTTC. It specifies CASSVRDFPYEQYF.

This clone was observed once. V gene TRBV19 combines with J gene TRBJ1-5; 8 nucleotides agree with TRBD1. Per the germline V gene, CDR1 is LNHDA and CDR2 is SQIVND (reference sequence). This CDR3 comprises 15 residues. Unmatched junction bases numbered 7, after V lost 3 bases and J lost 6 bases. CDR3 protein: CASSIGRTGRQPQHF. CDR3 DNA: TGTGCCAGTAGTATCGGACGGACAGGGCGTCAGCCCCAGCATTTT. The variable domain in full, completed from reference TRBV19 and TRBJ1-5, reads DGGITQSPKYLFRKEGQNVTLSCEQNLNHDAMYWYRQDPGQGLRLIYYSQIVNDFQKGDIAEGYSVSREKKESFPLTVTSAQKNPTAFYLCASSIGRTGRQPQHFGDGTRLSIL.

The rearrangement joins TRBV4-1 to TRBJ2-2, with a tentative D call TRBD1 (5 bases). Trimming took 3 bases from V and 9 from J, leaving 14 bases between them. The germline CDR1 and CDR2 sequences are MGHRA and YSYEKL. The CDR3 spans 14 residues. The DNA of the CDR3 is TGCGCCAGCAGCCACAGGGAATTCGCCCGGGAGCTGTTTTTT. Translating gives CASSHREFARELFF.

The chain links TRBV18 to TRBJ2-1; D uncertain. V gave up 6 bases and J gave up 0 bases, with 12 bases separating them. Germline CDR1 is KGHSH and CDR2 is LQKENI. The CDR3 consists of 15 residues. In DNA, the CDR3 is TGTGCCAGCTCCGGATTCGGAGTCTCCTACAATGAGCAGTTCTTC. As protein: CASSGFGVSYNEQFF.

V gene TRBV6-5 combines with J gene TRBJ2-1; D may be TRBD2 (7 bases). V gave up 7 bases and J gave up 4 bases, with 17 bases separating them. Germline lookup yields CDR1 MNHEY and CDR2 SVGAGI. CDR3 length equals 15 residues. The CDR3 bases are TGTGCCAGCAATCCCGGAGGGGGGGGGTACAATGAGCAGTTCTTC. This codes for CASNPGGGGYNEQFF.

This chain joins TRBV5-1 and TRBJ1-2; TRBD1 might be the D (5 bases). Germline V lookup: CDR1 SGHRS, CDR2 YFSETQ. The CDR3 length is 13 residues. V was shortened by 4 bases and J by 7 bases, with 14 bases between the two germline ends. The CDR3 coding sequence is TGCGCCAGCAGCGAGCAGGGCCCGGGTGGCTACACCTTC. Translation: CASSEQGPGGYTF.

This clone was observed once. The V call is TRBV7-9, the J call TRBJ1-3; D is perhaps TRBD1 (6 bases). Germline loops: CDR1 SEHNR, CDR2 FQNEAQ (reference sequence). This CDR3 contains 15 residues. Trimming shortened V by 4 bases and J by 2 bases, and 12 bases separated the two germline ends. CDR3 DNA: TGTGCCAGCAGCTCAGGGGAAAGGGCTGGAAACACCATATATTTT. Its translation: CASSSGERAGNTIYF.

The chain is built from TRBV7-2 and TRBJ1-6; 8 bases fit TRBD1. Per the germline V gene, CDR1 is SGHTA and CDR2 is FQGNSA. This CDR3 comprises 17 residues. The trim removed 7 bases at V and 1 base at J, leaving 9 bases unmatched. CDR3 amino acids: CASTQGALHSYNSPLHF. In DNA, the CDR3 is TGTGCCAGCACCCAGGGGGCGCTTCATTCCTATAATTCACCCCTCCACTTT.

The chain has TRBV7-9 and TRBJ1-4, with 9 bases lining up with TRBD1. The CDR3 is made up of 15 amino acids. The germline gives CDR1 SEHNR, CDR2 FQNEAQ (reference sequence). Trimming cost V 5 bases and J 4 bases; bases outside gene matches: 5. In nucleotides, the CDR3 is TGTGCCAGCAGCGGACAGGGGTGGATTAATGAAAAACTGTTTTTT. This encodes CASSGQGWINEKLFF.

The rearrangement joins TRBV6-5 to TRBJ2-7, with 8 bases identical to TRBD1. Unmatched junction bases numbered 5, after V lost 3 bases and J lost 4 bases. Germline CDR1 reads MNHEY; CDR2 reads SVGAGI. This CDR3 comprises 14 residues. This CDR3 reads CASSYRQGAYEQYF. DNA of the CDR3: TGTGCCAGCAGTTATCGGCAGGGGGCTTACGAGCAGTACTTC.

This clone was seen a handful of times. V is TRBV4-3 and J is TRBJ1-1, with 7 bases that match TRBD1. The length of the CDR3 is 15 residues. The germline V gene encodes CDR1 LGHNA and CDR2 YSLEER. V lost 5 bases and J lost 4; bases outside the gene matches: 10. The CDR3 DNA is TGCGCCAGCAGCTTCGGAGAGGGGGCGGTCACTGAAGCTTTCTTT. Protein product: CASSFGEGAVTEAFF.

This clone was seen a single time. The J gene is TRBJ2-7, the V gene TRBV7-2; the D gene is possibly TRBD1 (6 bases). The germline gives CDR1 SGHTA, CDR2 FQGNSA. V lost 5 bases and J lost 0, with 14 bases in between. The CDR3 is 15 amino acids. The CDR3 reads CASSLRDNLSYEQYF. The DNA of the CDR3 is TGTGCCAGCAGCCTCCGGGACAACCTCTCCTACGAGCAGTACTTC.

V and J are TRBV5-1 and TRBJ1-2; 8 nucleotides line up with TRBD1. Trimming cost V 3 bases and J 2 bases; bases outside gene matches: 6. The CDR3 extends over 15 amino acids. Germline loops: CDR1 SGHRS, CDR2 YFSETQ. The DNA for the CDR3 is TGCGCCAGCAGCTCGTGGACAGGGCCAAACTATGGCTACACCTTC. The encoded protein is CASSSWTGPNYGYTF.

V and J are TRBV18 and TRBJ2-3; 9 nucleotides match TRBD2. In germline, CDR1 is KGHSH, CDR2 LQKENI. V lost 4 bases to trimming and J lost 1 base; unmatched junction nucleotides: 3. This CDR3 has 15 residues. The CDR3 nucleotides read TGTGCCAGCTCACTTAAGCGGGGGGGCACAGATACGCAGTATTTT. Its translation is CASSLKRGGTDTQYF. Full variable domain (rest looked up from reference TRBV18 and TRBJ2-3): NAGVMQNPRHLVRRRGQEARLRCSPMKGHSHVYWYRQLPEEGLKFMVYLQKENIIDESGMPKERFSAEFPKEGPSILRIQQVVRGDSAAYFCASSLKRGGTDTQYFGPGTRLTVL.

The V call is TRBV27, the J call TRBJ2-1; D unclear. Looked up from germline, CDR1 is MNHEY and CDR2 is SMNVEV (reference sequence). Trimming left V 8 bases short and J 12 bases short, with 17 bases between. The CDR3 extends over 12 amino acids. The CDR3, as DNA: TGTGCCAGCTCATCACCCTCGCCAGGGCAGTTCTTC. This gives the protein CASSSPSPGQFF.

The genes are TRBV7-9 and TRBJ1-6, with 7 nucleotides matching TRBD1. Germline V gives CDR1 SEHNR, CDR2 FQNEAQ (reference sequence). With V trimmed by 6 bases and J by 4 bases, 3 bases remained unmatched. The CDR3 contains 14 residues. The CDR3 nucleotides are TGTGCCAGCAGGGGGACAGAGTATAATTCACCCCTCCACTTT. Protein: CASRGTEYNSPLHF.